Given below is one TCR beta chain in context. The sample belongs to a study of glioma-infiltrating T cells. About the study: Samples included WHO grade II oligodendrogliomas or astrocytomas and initial-diagnosis grade IV glioblastomas. Before surgery, glioma patients received dexamethasone for at most six days.

Using RNA template, CDR3s of TCR alpha and beta were amplified with iRepertoire arm-PCR. TCRdb ran MiXCR on the multiplex PCR reads and lists one entry per CDR3 protein. The data show roughly 350,000 distinct CDR3 sequences, around 38% seen once. The CDR3 totals 19 residues. Germline V gene data show CDR1 as MDHEN and CDR2 as SYDVKM. The germline V and J ends were trimmed by 6 bases and 1 base, with 25 bases remaining between them. J is TRBJ2-1 and V is TRBV28, with D possibly matching TRBD2 (5 bases). This TCR came from a human donor with low-grade glioma or glioblastoma, undergoing nonglioma brain surgery, or in good health (not recorded which). The sample comprised glioma tissue, nonneoplastic brain tissue, or PBMCs (not recorded which). The CDR3 coding sequence is TGTGCCAGCAGCCCCCCTCATACTGGCGGGTCCGGGTCCTACAATGAGCAGTTCTTC. Encoded protein: CASSPPHTGGSGSYNEQFF.